The source of this T cell receptor (beta chain) is a study of blood T cell repertoires in COVID-19. Study background: COVID-19 samples, acute and convalescent, were from the United States, Italy and Spain.

V was pared by 11 bases and J by 1 base, with 5 bases of the junction left unmatched. CDR3 length equals 13 residues. Germline CDR1 reads LGHNA; CDR2 reads YNFKEQ. Method: immunoSEQ multiplex PCR; TCRdb's copy keeps in-frame clones and lacks some. The data show 250,000 to 350,000 clones, over 75% seen once. Participant reports of clinical history set cohort assignment. This clonotype originated in a woman aged 18-35 years who had recovered from COVID-19. The chain is built from TRBV4-2 and TRBJ2-1, with 7 bases lining up with TRBD2. Material for sequencing was PBMCs or T cells enriched from blood (not recorded which). The CDR3 nucleotides read TGTGCCGGCCGAGCGGGGTCCTACAATGAGCAGTTCTTC. Its translation: CAGRAGSYNEQFF.